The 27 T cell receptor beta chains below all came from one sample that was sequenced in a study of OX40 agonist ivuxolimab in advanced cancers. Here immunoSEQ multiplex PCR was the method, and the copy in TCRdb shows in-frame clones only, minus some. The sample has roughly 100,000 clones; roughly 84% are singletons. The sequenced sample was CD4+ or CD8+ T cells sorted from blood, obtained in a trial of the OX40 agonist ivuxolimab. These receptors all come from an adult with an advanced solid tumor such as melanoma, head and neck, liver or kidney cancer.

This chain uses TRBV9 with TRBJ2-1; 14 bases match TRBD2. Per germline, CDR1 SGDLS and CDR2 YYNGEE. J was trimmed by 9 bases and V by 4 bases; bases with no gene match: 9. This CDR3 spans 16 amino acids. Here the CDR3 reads CASSHLTSGGAGEQFF. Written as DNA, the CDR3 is TGTGCCAGCAGCCATTTGACTAGCGGGGGGGCCGGTGAGCAGTTCTTC.

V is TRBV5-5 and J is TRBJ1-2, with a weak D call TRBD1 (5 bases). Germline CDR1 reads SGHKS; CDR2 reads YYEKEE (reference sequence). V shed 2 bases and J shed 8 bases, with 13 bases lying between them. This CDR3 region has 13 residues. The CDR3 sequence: CASSFSPGDGYTF. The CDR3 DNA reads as TGTGCCAGCAGCTTTTCCCCGGGGGACGGCTACACCTTC. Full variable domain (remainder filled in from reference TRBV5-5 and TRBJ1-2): DAGVTQSPTHLIKTRGQQVTLRCSPISGHKSVSWYQQVLGQGPQFIFQYYEKEERGRGNFPDRFSARQFPNYSSELNVNALLLGDSALYLCASSFSPGDGYTFGSGTRLTVV.

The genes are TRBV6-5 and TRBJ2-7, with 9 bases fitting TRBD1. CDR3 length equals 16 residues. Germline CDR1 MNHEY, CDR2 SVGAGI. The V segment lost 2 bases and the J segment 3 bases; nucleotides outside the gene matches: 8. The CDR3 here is CASSYDGTGPLYEQYF. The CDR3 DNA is TGTGCCAGCAGTTACGATGGGACAGGGCCCCTCTACGAGCAGTACTTC.

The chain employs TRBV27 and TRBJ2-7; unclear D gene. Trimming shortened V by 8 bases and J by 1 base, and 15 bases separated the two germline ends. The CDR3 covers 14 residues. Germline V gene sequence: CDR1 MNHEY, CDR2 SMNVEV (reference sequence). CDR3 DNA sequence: TGTGCCAGCCAGATGTCGCGAGAGTCCTACGAGCAGTACTTC. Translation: CASQMSRESYEQYF.

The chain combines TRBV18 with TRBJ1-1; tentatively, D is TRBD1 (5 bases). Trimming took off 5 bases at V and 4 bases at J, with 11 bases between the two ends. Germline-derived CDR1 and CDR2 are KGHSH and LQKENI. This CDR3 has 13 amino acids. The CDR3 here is CASSTGGGTEAFF. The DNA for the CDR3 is TGTGCCAGCTCAACAGGTGGGGGCACTGAAGCTTTCTTT.

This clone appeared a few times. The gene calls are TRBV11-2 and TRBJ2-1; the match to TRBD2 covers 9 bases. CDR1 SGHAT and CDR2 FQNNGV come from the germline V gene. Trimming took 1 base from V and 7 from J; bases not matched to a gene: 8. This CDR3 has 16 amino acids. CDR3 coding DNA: TGTGCCAGCAGCTTAGCTGGCGGGGGGGCTGGGAATGAGCAGTTCTTC. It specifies CASSLAGGGAGNEQFF.

CDR3 bases: TGTGCCAGTCAGGGGTGGACTAATGAAAAACTGTTTTTT. Translated, it gives CASQGWTNEKLFF. This chain uses TRBV19 with TRBJ1-4, with TRBD1 as a possible D gene (6 bases). V was shortened by 8 bases and J by 2 bases, with 9 bases between the two germline ends. The germline CDR1 and CDR2 sequences are LNHDA and SQIVND (reference sequence). This CDR3 region has 13 residues.

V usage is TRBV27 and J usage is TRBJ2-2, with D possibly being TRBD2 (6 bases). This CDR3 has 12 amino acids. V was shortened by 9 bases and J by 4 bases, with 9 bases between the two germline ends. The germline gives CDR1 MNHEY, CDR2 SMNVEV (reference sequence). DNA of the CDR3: TGTGCCAGTGCGGGGTTCACCGGGGAGCTGTTTTTT. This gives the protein CASAGFTGELFF.

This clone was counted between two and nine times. The CDR3 loop is CASSSLLQDDQPQHF. CDR3 coding DNA: TGTGCCAGCAGCTCTCTCCTACAGGATGATCAGCCCCAGCATTTT. The chain employs TRBV28 and TRBJ1-5; tentative D call: TRBD1 (5 bases). The CDR3 runs to 15 residues. Germline values: CDR1 MDHEN, CDR2 SYDVKM. Deletions cut 6 bases from V and 5 bases from J, with 17 bases between.

DNA of the CDR3: TGCGCCAGCAGGAGAACCCGGGGGGCCAGCGGCGGGGAGCTGTTTTTT. As protein: CASRRTRGASGGELFF. The chain links TRBV5-1 to TRBJ2-2; perhaps TRBD2 as D (7 bases). Trimming took 5 bases from V and 7 from J, leaving 21 bases between them. Germline values: CDR1 SGHRS, CDR2 YFSETQ. This CDR3 is 16 amino acids long.

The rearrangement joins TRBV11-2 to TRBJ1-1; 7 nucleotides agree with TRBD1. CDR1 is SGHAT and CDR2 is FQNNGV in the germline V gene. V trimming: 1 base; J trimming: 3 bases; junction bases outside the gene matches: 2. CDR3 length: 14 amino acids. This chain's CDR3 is CASSLVQGDTEAFF. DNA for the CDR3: TGTGCCAGCAGCTTAGTGCAGGGGGACACTGAAGCTTTCTTT.

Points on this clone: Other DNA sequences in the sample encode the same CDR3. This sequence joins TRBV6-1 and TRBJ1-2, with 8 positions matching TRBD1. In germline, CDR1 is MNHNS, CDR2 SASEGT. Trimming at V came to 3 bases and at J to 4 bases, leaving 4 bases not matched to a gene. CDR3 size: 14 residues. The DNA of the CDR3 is TGTGCCAGCAGTGATGGACAGGGCGTCTATGGCTACACCTTC. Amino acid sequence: CASSDGQGVYGYTF.

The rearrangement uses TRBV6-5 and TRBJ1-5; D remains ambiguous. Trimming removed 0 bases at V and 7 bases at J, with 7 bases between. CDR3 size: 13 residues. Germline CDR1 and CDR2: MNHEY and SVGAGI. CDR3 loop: CASSYSREQPQHF. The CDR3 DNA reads TGTGCCAGCAGTTACTCGAGAGAACAGCCCCAGCATTTT.

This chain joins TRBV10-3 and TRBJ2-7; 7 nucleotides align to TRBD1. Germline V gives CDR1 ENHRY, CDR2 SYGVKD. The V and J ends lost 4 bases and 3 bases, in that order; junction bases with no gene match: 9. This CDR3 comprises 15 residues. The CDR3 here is CAISGGEGAFYEQYV. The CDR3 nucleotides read TGTGCCATCAGTGGAGGAGAGGGGGCCTTCTACGAGCAGTACGTC.

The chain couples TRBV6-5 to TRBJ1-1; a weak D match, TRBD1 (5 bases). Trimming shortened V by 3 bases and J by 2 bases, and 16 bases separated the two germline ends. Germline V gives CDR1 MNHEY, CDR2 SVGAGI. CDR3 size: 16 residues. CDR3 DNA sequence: TGTGCCAGCAGTTATAAGCTGGGGGGGACTAACACTGAAGCTTTCTTT. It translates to CASSYKLGGTNTEAFF.

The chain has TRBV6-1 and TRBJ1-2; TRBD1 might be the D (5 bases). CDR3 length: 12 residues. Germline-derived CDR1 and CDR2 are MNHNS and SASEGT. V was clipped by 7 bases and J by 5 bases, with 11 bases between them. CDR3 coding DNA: TGTGCCAGCACCGGGACGATGTATGGCTACACCTTC. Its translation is CASTGTMYGYTF.

The CDR3: CASSLSGGSYEQYF. The CDR3 DNA sequence: TGTGCCAGCAGCTTATCTGGAGGGTCCTACGAGCAGTACTTC. The chain uses TRBV11-3 and TRBJ2-7; D may be TRBD2 (6 bases). Germline CDR1 SGHNT, CDR2 YENEEA. The CDR3 runs to 14 residues. The ends were cut back, 2 bases at V and 1 base at J, with 9 bases in the middle.

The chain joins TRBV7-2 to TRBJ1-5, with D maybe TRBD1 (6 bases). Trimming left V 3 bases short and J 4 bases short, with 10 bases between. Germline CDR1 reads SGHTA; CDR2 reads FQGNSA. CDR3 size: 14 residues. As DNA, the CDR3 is TGTGCCAGCAGCTTTAGACAGGCGAATCAGCCCCAGCATTTT. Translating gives CASSFRQANQPQHF.

CDR3 sequence reads: CASGEGVVGEKLFF. The CDR3 DNA reads TGCGCCAGCGGAGAGGGAGTAGTTGGGGAAAAACTGTTTTTT. V is TRBV5-1 and J is TRBJ1-4; D is unclear. From germline, CDR1 is SGHRS and CDR2 YFSETQ. V was shortened by 7 bases and J by 8 bases, with 18 bases between the two germline ends. The CDR3 runs 14 residues.

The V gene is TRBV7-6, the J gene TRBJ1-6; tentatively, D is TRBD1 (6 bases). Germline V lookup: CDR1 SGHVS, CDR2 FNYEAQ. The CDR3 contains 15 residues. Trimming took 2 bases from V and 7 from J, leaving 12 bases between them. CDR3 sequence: CASSLFRGSNSPLHF. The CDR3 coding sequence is TGTGCCAGCAGCTTATTCAGGGGAAGCAATTCACCCCTCCACTTT.

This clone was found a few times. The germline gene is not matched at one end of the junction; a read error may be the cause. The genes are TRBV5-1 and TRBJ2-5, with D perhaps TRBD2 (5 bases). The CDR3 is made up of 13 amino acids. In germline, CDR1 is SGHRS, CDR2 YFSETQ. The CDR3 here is CASRLEVAETQYF. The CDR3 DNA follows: TGCGCCAGCAGGTTGGAGGTCGCGGAGACCCAGTACTTC.

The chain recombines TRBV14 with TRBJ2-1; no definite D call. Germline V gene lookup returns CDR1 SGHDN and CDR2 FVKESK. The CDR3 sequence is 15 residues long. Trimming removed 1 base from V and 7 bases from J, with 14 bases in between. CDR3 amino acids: CASSQVSDVGNEQFF. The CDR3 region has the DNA TGTGCCAGCAGCCAAGTTTCTGATGTCGGGAATGAGCAGTTCTTC.

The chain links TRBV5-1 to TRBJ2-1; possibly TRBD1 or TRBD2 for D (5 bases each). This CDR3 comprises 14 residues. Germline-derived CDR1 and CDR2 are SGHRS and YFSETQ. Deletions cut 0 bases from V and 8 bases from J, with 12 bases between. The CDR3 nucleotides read TGCGCCAGCAGCTTGGATGGGGGAGTCTATGAGCAGTTCTTC. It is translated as CASSLDGGVYEQFF.

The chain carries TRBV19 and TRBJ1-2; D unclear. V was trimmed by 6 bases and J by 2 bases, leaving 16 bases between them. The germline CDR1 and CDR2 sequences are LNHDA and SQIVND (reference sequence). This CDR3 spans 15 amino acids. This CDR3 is CASSLPTQRNYGYTF. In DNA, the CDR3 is TGTGCCAGTAGCCTCCCGACCCAGCGAAACTATGGCTACACCTTC.

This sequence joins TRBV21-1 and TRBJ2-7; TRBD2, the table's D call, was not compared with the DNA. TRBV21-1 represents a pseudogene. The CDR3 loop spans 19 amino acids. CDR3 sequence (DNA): TGTGCCAGCAGCAAAGGGATAGGGGTCCTGCGGGGGGCCCCCTACGAGCAGTACGTC. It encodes CASSKGIGVLRGAPYEQYV.

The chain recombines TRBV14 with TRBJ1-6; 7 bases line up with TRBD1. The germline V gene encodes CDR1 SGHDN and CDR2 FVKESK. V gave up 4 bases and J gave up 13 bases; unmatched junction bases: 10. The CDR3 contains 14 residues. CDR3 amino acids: CASSLRQGIGPLHF. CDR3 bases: TGTGCCAGCAGCCTCAGACAGGGTATCGGGCCCCTCCACTTT.

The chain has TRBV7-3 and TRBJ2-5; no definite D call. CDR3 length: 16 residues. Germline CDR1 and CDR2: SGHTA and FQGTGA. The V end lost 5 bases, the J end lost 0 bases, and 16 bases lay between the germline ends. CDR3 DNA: TGTGCCAGCAGCCCCACCGCCGATTCGTACCAAGAGACCCAGTACTTC. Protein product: CASSPTADSYQETQYF.